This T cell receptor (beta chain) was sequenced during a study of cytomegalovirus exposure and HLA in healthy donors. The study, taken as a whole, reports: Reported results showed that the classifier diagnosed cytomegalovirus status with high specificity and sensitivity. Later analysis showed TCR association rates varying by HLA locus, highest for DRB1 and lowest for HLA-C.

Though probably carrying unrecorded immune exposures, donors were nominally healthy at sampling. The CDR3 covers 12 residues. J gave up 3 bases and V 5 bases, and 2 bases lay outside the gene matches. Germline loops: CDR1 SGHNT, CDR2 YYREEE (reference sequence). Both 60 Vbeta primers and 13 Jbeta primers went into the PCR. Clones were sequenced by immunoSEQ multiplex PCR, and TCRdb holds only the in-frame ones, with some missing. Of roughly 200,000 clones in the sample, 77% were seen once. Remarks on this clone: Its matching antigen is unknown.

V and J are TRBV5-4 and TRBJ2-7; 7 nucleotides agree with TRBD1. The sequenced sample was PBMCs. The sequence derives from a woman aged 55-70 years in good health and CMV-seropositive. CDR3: CASRRDSYEQYF. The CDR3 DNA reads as TGTGCCAGCAGACGGGACAGCTACGAGCAGTACTTC.